The following is a T cell receptor (beta chain) sequence with its context. As processed by the authors: From reference gene primer amplification, estimates of nucleated cell counts were derived. Sequencing was performed with immunoSEQ multiplex PCR; in TCRdb, only in-frame clones are kept and a portion is missing. V and J calls and clone size come straight from that table; D and trimming were deduced from the DNA. This table has about 130,000 clones, about 90% appearing once. This entry comes from a study of blood T cell repertoires in COVID-19. Study-level information: Some COVID-19 samples were acute and others convalescent; all came from the United States, Italy and Spain. PBMCs, B-cell-depleted T cells, or T cells provided the cDNA or gDNA that made up the material.

V lost 2 bases to trimming and J lost 0 bases; unmatched junction nucleotides: 9. The CDR3 is 17 residues long. Germline V lookup: CDR1 SGHTA, CDR2 FQGTGA. This sequence joins TRBV7-3 and TRBJ1-2; TRBD1 matches at 7 bases. The clonotype was recovered from a woman between 50 and 59 years old who had recovered from COVID-19. What was sequenced was peripheral blood. This CDR3 is CASSLAPRQGTNYGYTF. The CDR3 coding sequence is TGTGCCAGCAGCTTAGCCCCGAGACAGGGCACTAACTATGGCTACACCTTC. The full variable domain, with the rest looked up from reference TRBV7-3 and TRBJ1-2, is GAGVSQTPSNKVTEKGKYVELRCDPISGHTALYWYRQSLGQGPEFLIYFQGTGAADDSGLPNDRFFAVRPEGSVSTLKIQRTERGDSAVYLCASSLAPRQGTNYGYTFGSGTRLTVV.